These 16 T cell receptor beta chains came from one sample sequenced in a study of T cell responses to AZD1222 COVID-19 vaccine. This table comes from immunoSEQ multiplex PCR, and its TCRdb copy is limited to in-frame clones, with some not included. The sample has about 160,000 clones, approximately 91% seen once. The material was peripheral blood, obtained on day 0 of AZD1222 vaccination. Source of these receptors: an adult in good health.

V and J are TRBV10-2 and TRBJ2-7; D is perhaps TRBD2 (5 bases). V gave up 7 bases and J gave up 1 base, with 11 bases separating them. The germline V gene encodes CDR1 WSHSY and CDR2 SAAADI. The CDR3 extends over 13 amino acids. The CDR3 spells CASKGTSSYEQYF. The CDR3, as DNA: TGCGCCAGCAAAGGAACTAGTTCCTACGAGCAGTACTTC.

The J gene is TRBJ2-1, the V gene TRBV5-1, with a tentative D call TRBD2 (7 bases). The V gene's germline CDR1 is SGHRS and CDR2 YFSETQ. CDR3 length: 16 residues. The ends were cut back, 1 base at V and 7 bases at J, with 18 bases in the middle. CDR3 in DNA: TGCGCCAGCAGCTTGTATAATCGGGGGGCAGGAAATGAGCAGTTCTTC. As protein: CASSLYNRGAGNEQFF. The full variable domain, its missing parts supplied by reference TRBV5-1 and TRBJ2-1, is KAGVTQTPRYLIKTRGQQVTLSCSPISGHRSVSWYQQTPGQGLQFLFEYFSETQRNKGNFPGRFSGRQFSNSRSEMNVSTLELGDSALYLCASSLYNRGAGNEQFFGPGTRLTVL.

The chain has TRBV12-3 or TRBV12-4 and TRBJ2-3; no firm D call. The V end was cut by 2 bases, the J end by 5 bases, with 5 bases between. This CDR3 is 12 amino acids long. Here the CDR3 reads CASSLSLDTQYF. The DNA for the CDR3 is TGTGCCAGCAGTTTATCCTTAGATACGCAGTATTTT.

The J gene is TRBJ2-1, the V gene TRBV2, with a weak D call TRBD1 (5 bases). CDR1 and CDR2 (germline): SNHLY, FYNNEI. V was trimmed by 4 bases and J by 6 bases, leaving 19 bases between them. The CDR3 extends over 16 amino acids. Here the CDR3 DNA reads TGTGCCAGCAGTGGGCCGGGCCGGACATTAAGCAATGAGCAGTTCTTC. Translating it yields CASSGPGRTLSNEQFF.

The rearrangement uses TRBV15 and TRBJ2-3, with 7 bases fitting TRBD2. Trimming at V came to 0 bases and at J to 3 bases, leaving 9 bases not matched to a gene. Germline V gene data show CDR1 as LNHNV and CDR2 as YYDKDF (reference sequence). The CDR3 runs 17 residues. The CDR3 spells CATSREGFQRETDTQYF. CDR3 bases: TGTGCCACCAGCAGAGAGGGGTTCCAGCGGGAAACAGATACGCAGTATTTT.

The genes are TRBV19 and TRBJ1-1; a possible D gene is TRBD1 (6 bases). V lost 1 base and J lost 10, with 10 bases in between. CDR3 length: 12 residues. Germline CDR1 is LNHDA and CDR2 is SQIVND (reference sequence). The DNA of the CDR3 is TGTGCCAGTAGTATAGTAGGAGGGGGAGCTTTCTTT. As protein: CASSIVGGGAFF.

Only one count was recorded for this clone. J is TRBJ1-2 and V is TRBV6-5; no reliable D call. This CDR3 spans 13 amino acids. V was shortened by 2 bases and J by 5 bases, with 9 bases between the two germline ends. Germline V lookup: CDR1 MNHEY, CDR2 SVGAGI. CDR3 nucleotide sequence: TGTGCCAGCAGTTACCATACAGATTATGGCTACACCTTC. This codes for CASSYHTDYGYTF.

This clone was counted between two and nine times. V is TRBV28 and J is TRBJ2-7; D is possibly TRBD2 (5 bases). The CDR3 extends over 12 amino acids. Germline V gene sequence: CDR1 MDHEN, CDR2 SYDVKM. Trimming left V 5 bases short and J 5 bases short, with 10 bases between. CDR3 in amino acids: CASSGRRDEQYF. Here the CDR3 DNA reads TGTGCCAGCAGTGGAAGGCGGGACGAGCAGTACTTC.

This chain links TRBV7-9 with TRBJ2-7; the D is unclear. CDR3 length: 12 amino acids. V was shortened by 4 bases and J by 5 bases, with 9 bases between the two germline ends. Germline values: CDR1 SEHNR, CDR2 FQNEAQ (reference sequence). The CDR3 reads CASSYTAHEQYF. The CDR3 nucleotides are TGTGCCAGCAGCTACACAGCCCACGAGCAGTACTTC. Using reference TRBV7-9 and TRBJ2-7 for the parts outside the CDR3, the full variable domain is DTGVSQNPRHKITKRGQNVTFRCDPISEHNRLYWYRQTLGQGPEFLTYFQNEAQLEKSRLLSDRFSAERPKGSFSTLEIQRTEQGDSAMYLCASSYTAHEQYFGPGTRLTVT.

This clone was found once. The chain carries TRBV6-5 and TRBJ2-7; D is undetermined. V was clipped by 0 bases and J by 0 bases, with 0 bases between them. This CDR3 is built from 12 residues. Germline loops: CDR1 MNHEY, CDR2 SVGAGI. The CDR3 protein is CASSYSSYEQYF. In DNA, the CDR3 is TGTGCCAGCAGTTACTCCTCCTACGAGCAGTACTTC.

This clone was detected once. The V gene is TRBV9, the J gene TRBJ1-1; D is unresolved. CDR3 length: 14 amino acids. V was cut by 0 bases and J by 4 bases, with 10 bases left in between. From germline, CDR1 is SGDLS and CDR2 YYNGEE. As DNA, the CDR3 is TGTGCCAGCAGCGTAGTAGACTACGTCACTGAAGCTTTCTTT. It codes for CASSVVDYVTEAFF.

The V gene is TRBV11-2, the J gene TRBJ1-1; D is unclear. From germline, CDR1 is SGHAT and CDR2 FQNNGV. The CDR3 is 12 amino acids. V lost 0 bases, J lost 8 bases, and 7 bases lay in between. CDR3 residues: CASSLEGREAFF. The CDR3 bases are TGTGCCAGCAGCTTAGAGGGTCGCGAAGCTTTCTTT.

The gene calls are TRBV9 and TRBJ1-5, with D perhaps matching TRBD1 (6 bases). Germline V gene lookup returns CDR1 SGDLS and CDR2 YYNGEE. Between the trimmed V and J ends, which lost 4 bases and 2 bases, there was a span of 13 bases. The CDR3 runs to 15 residues. CDR3 nucleotide sequence: TGTGCCAGCAGCCCGTCGGACAGCCGCAATCAGCCCCAGCATTTT. Its translation: CASSPSDSRNQPQHF.

The chain couples TRBV2 to TRBJ1-2; no clear D. The V gene lost 4 bases and the J gene lost 4 bases, with 10 bases spanning the gap. Germline assignment: CDR1 SNHLY and CDR2 FYNNEI. The CDR3 loop spans 13 amino acids. CDR3 loop: CASSAPESYGYTF. The CDR3 nucleotides are TGTGCCAGCAGTGCGCCGGAGTCCTATGGCTACACCTTC.

This clone was recorded a few times. This rearrangement joins TRBV5-5 to TRBJ1-5; perhaps TRBD1 as D (5 bases). The CDR3 runs 16 residues. Germline V gives CDR1 SGHKS, CDR2 YYEKEE (reference sequence). V was shortened by 2 bases and J by 0 bases, with 12 bases between the two germline ends. DNA for the CDR3: TGTGCCAGCAGCTTCGTAGGGACGGATAGCAATCAGCCCCAGCATTTT. Translation gives CASSFVGTDSNQPQHF.

The chain carries TRBV7-8 and TRBJ2-7, with D possibly TRBD2 on 5 matching bases. The length of the CDR3 is 14 residues. Trimming took 7 bases from V and 3 from J, leaving 16 bases between them. Germline V CDR1 and CDR2: SGHVS, FQNEAQ. The CDR3 loop reads CASNPGGQLYEQYF. The CDR3 DNA follows: TGTGCCAGCAACCCCGGCGGGCAACTCTACGAGCAGTACTTC.